Below, 21 T cell receptor beta chains from the same sample are listed, as sequenced in a study of identical twins. TCRdb re-analysed the 5' RACE reads in MiXCR, keeping a single row per CDR3 protein. Here the sample spans about 1.7 million distinct CDR3 sequences, around 33% being singletons. Sequenced input: cord blood. These TCRs come from a newborn girl in good health.

The rearrangement links TRBV20-1 to TRBJ1-1; the D is unclear. This CDR3 is 14 amino acids long. The V end lost 6 bases, the J end lost 0 bases, and 14 bases lay between the germline ends. CDR1 DFQATT and CDR2 SNEGSKA come from the germline V gene (reference sequence). The CDR3 loop reads CSANQEGLNTEAFF. For the CDR3, the DNA is TGCAGTGCCAATCAAGAGGGATTGAACACTGAAGCTTTCTTT.

The chain couples TRBV20-1 to TRBJ2-2; 9 bases match TRBD2. The CDR3 runs to 16 residues. Trimming removed 1 base from V and 5 bases from J; junction bases left unmatched: 8. Germline CDR1 and CDR2: DFQATT and SNEGSKA (reference sequence). The CDR3 here is CSARVRGGAGTGELFF. As DNA, the CDR3 is TGCAGTGCTAGAGTGCGCGGGGGGGCGGGAACCGGGGAGCTGTTTTTT.

This clonotype turned up a few times. This rearrangement joins TRBV7-2 to TRBJ1-1; maybe TRBD1 (5 bases). CDR1 and CDR2 from the germline V gene are SGHTA and FQGNSA. The CDR3 extends over 16 amino acids. Trimming shortened V by 2 bases and J by 0 bases, and 13 bases separated the two germline ends. In DNA form, the CDR3 reads TGTGCCAGCAGCTTAAGTAACGGGGCCGTGAACACTGAAGCTTTCTTT. Encoded protein: CASSLSNGAVNTEAFF.

This clonotype has at least ten counts. The gene calls are TRBV24-1 and TRBJ2-1; D gene unclear. The CDR3 length is 13 residues. Trimming took 0 bases from V and 5 from J, leaving 4 bases between them. Germline CDR1 is KGHDR and CDR2 is SFDVKD. The CDR3 is CATSDLTNNEQFF. The CDR3 DNA is TGTGCCACCAGTGATTTGACAAACAATGAGCAGTTCTTC.

The sample holds a few counts of this clonotype. The rearrangement links TRBV4-1 to TRBJ2-3, with 13 nucleotides matching TRBD2. Germline V lookup: CDR1 MGHRA, CDR2 YSYEKL. With V trimmed by 4 bases and J by 2 bases, 9 bases remained unmatched. CDR3 length equals 18 residues. This CDR3 reads CASSPHRGTSGATDTQYF. The CDR3 DNA reads TGCGCCAGCAGCCCTCACCGCGGGACTAGCGGGGCCACAGATACGCAGTATTTT.

V is TRBV6-5 and J is TRBJ2-6; 15 positions match TRBD2. The CDR3 covers 20 residues. The V gene's germline CDR1 is MNHEY and CDR2 SVGAGI. The trim removed 1 base at V and 3 bases at J, leaving 7 bases unmatched. The DNA of the CDR3 is TGTGCCAGCAGTTACTACGGACTAGCGGGGGGGAAGAGTGGGGCCAACGTCCTGACTTTC. Translated, it gives CASSYYGLAGGKSGANVLTF.

This clonotype was recorded a few times. J is TRBJ2-7 and V is TRBV13; TRBD1 is a possible D gene (5 bases). Looked up from germline, CDR1 is PRHDT and CDR2 is FYEKMQ (reference sequence). The V end was cut by 3 bases, the J end by 6 bases, with 9 bases between. The CDR3 runs to 12 residues. The CDR3 is CASSFQGPEQYF. The CDR3 nucleotides read TGTGCCAGCAGCTTTCAGGGCCCCGAGCAGTACTTC.

This clonotype has more than one count but fewer than ten. The rearrangement links TRBV6-1 to TRBJ2-3, with 7 bases aligning to TRBD1. V gave up 9 bases and J gave up 0 bases; unmatched junction bases: 3. The CDR3 is 13 residues long. Germline V CDR1 and CDR2: MNHNS, SASEGT. The CDR3 region is CASQQGSTDTQYF. For the CDR3, the DNA is TGTGCCAGTCAACAGGGGAGCACAGATACGCAGTATTTT.

V gene TRBV5-1 combines with J gene TRBJ1-1; a possible D gene is TRBD1 (6 bases). Germline loops: CDR1 SGHRS, CDR2 YFSETQ. This CDR3 is 17 amino acids long. Trimming took 4 bases from V and 3 from J, leaving 22 bases between them. The CDR3 region has the DNA TGCGCCAGCAGCCCTAATAGACACACAGGGCTTGACACTGAAGCTTTCTTT. The encoded protein is CASSPNRHTGLDTEAFF.

This clonotype occurred many times. The chain joins TRBV20-1 to TRBJ2-7, with 7 nucleotides matching TRBD1. CDR1 DFQATT and CDR2 SNEGSKA come from the germline V gene (reference sequence). This CDR3 has 15 amino acids. With V trimmed by 0 bases and J by 3 bases, 8 bases remained unmatched. DNA of the CDR3: TGCAGTGCTAGAGACGGGCGACAGGGAGTCTACGAGCAGTACTTC. It translates to CSARDGRQGVYEQYF.

This chain uses TRBV6-5 with TRBJ2-7; no definite D call. V lost 4 bases and J lost 7, with 17 bases in between. Per the germline V gene, CDR1 is MNHEY and CDR2 is SVGAGI. The length of the CDR3 is 14 residues. CDR3 region: CASSSLSSYNEQYF. DNA of the CDR3: TGTGCCAGCAGTTCCCTATCTTCCTACAATGAGCAGTACTTC.

Concerning this clonotype: This may be a read error, as it is one base from a much larger clone. This sequence joins TRBV27 and TRBJ2-1; D not certain. Germline V lookup: CDR1 MNHEY, CDR2 SMNVEV (reference sequence). Between the trimmed V and J ends, which lost 4 bases and 9 bases, there was a span of 13 bases. There are 13 residues in the CDR3. The CDR3 DNA follows: TGTGCCAGCAGTTCGACTGGTTATGGTGAGCAGTTCTTC. As protein: CASSSTGYGEQFF.

In its sample, this clonotype was seen a few times. This chain connects TRBV6-6 to TRBJ1-1, with no clear D. CDR1 and CDR2 from the germline V gene are MNHNY and SVGAGI (reference sequence). The CDR3 runs to 12 residues. The V end lost 2 bases, the J end lost 3 bases, and 4 bases lay between the germline ends. The CDR3 DNA is TGTGCCAGCAGTTACACTGACACTGAAGCTTTCTTT. This encodes CASSYTDTEAFF.

This clonotype was recorded a few times. The chain links TRBV5-6 to TRBJ1-2; 9 bases map to TRBD1. Germline assignment: CDR1 SGHDT and CDR2 YYEEEE. This CDR3 comprises 14 residues. V was pared by 3 bases and J by 7 bases, with 7 bases of the junction left unmatched. The CDR3 nucleotides are TGTGCCAGCAGCTCGTGGGACAGGGAATCTGGCTACACCTTC. Encoded protein: CASSSWDRESGYTF.

This chain links TRBV12-3 or TRBV12-4 with TRBJ2-1; 13 nucleotides align to TRBD2. This CDR3 is 15 amino acids long. V shed 6 bases, J shed 4 bases, and the junction held 3 bases outside the gene matches. CDR3 nucleotide sequence: TGTGCCAGCAGGGGGACTAGCGGGATTTACAATGAGCAGTTCTTC. This translates into CASRGTSGIYNEQFF.

This clonotype was seen more than once but under ten times. V gene TRBV10-2 combines with J gene TRBJ2-3; 9 nucleotides match TRBD2. The J segment lost 6 bases and the V segment lost 0 bases, leaving 16 bases of the junction unmatched. The germline V gene has CDR1 WSHSY and CDR2 SAAADI. CDR3 length equals 19 residues. The CDR3 nucleotides read TGCGCCAGCAGTGAGTCTTGGGCTAGCGGGGCCCTGCGTAAGGATACGCAGTATTTT. As protein: CASSESWASGALRKDTQYF.

The chain joins TRBV13 to TRBJ2-5; 9 bases fit TRBD2. V lost 1 base and J lost 11; bases outside the gene matches: 11. The germline CDR1 and CDR2 sequences are PRHDT and FYEKMQ (reference sequence). CDR3 length: 15 residues. This chain's CDR3 is CASSLVLAGIYEQYF. In DNA form, the CDR3 reads TGTGCCAGCAGCTTAGTACTAGCGGGTATCTATGAGCAGTACTTC.

This CDR3 reads CASRVGADGYTF. The CDR3, as DNA: TGCGCCAGCAGGGTAGGGGCGGATGGCTACACCTTC. This chain joins TRBV5-1 and TRBJ1-2, with a possible D match to TRBD1 (5 bases). V shed 5 bases and J shed 6 bases, with 11 bases lying between them. Germline values: CDR1 SGHRS, CDR2 YFSETQ. This CDR3 has 12 residues.

This clonotype was seen a handful of times. The V call is TRBV20-1, the J call TRBJ2-7; perhaps D is TRBD1 or TRBD2 (5 bases each). This CDR3 spans 13 amino acids. Germline lookup yields CDR1 DFQATT and CDR2 SNEGSKA (reference sequence). V lost 6 bases and J lost 2, with 14 bases in between. Written as DNA, the CDR3 is TGCAGTGCCCAAACCGGGACGACCTACGAGCAGTACTTC. This sequence encodes CSAQTGTTYEQYF.

The chain carries TRBV15 and TRBJ2-7, with D possibly matching TRBD1 (6 bases). V was trimmed by 2 bases and J by 3 bases, leaving 8 bases between them. CDR1 and CDR2 from the germline V gene are LNHNV and YYDKDF (reference sequence). The CDR3 is 13 residues long. CDR3 region: CATSRIGGYEQYF. CDR3 nucleotide sequence: TGTGCCACCAGCAGAATAGGGGGCTACGAGCAGTACTTC.

This clonotype turned up a few times. This rearrangement joins TRBV10-3 to TRBJ1-1; 7 bases line up with TRBD1. This CDR3 contains 17 residues. Germline lookup yields CDR1 ENHRY and CDR2 SYGVKD. V was clipped by 2 bases and J by 3 bases; unmatched bases: 12. CDR3 sequence: CAISETHRGGQDTEAFF. The CDR3 DNA sequence: TGTGCCATCAGTGAGACACACAGGGGTGGTCAGGACACTGAAGCTTTCTTT.